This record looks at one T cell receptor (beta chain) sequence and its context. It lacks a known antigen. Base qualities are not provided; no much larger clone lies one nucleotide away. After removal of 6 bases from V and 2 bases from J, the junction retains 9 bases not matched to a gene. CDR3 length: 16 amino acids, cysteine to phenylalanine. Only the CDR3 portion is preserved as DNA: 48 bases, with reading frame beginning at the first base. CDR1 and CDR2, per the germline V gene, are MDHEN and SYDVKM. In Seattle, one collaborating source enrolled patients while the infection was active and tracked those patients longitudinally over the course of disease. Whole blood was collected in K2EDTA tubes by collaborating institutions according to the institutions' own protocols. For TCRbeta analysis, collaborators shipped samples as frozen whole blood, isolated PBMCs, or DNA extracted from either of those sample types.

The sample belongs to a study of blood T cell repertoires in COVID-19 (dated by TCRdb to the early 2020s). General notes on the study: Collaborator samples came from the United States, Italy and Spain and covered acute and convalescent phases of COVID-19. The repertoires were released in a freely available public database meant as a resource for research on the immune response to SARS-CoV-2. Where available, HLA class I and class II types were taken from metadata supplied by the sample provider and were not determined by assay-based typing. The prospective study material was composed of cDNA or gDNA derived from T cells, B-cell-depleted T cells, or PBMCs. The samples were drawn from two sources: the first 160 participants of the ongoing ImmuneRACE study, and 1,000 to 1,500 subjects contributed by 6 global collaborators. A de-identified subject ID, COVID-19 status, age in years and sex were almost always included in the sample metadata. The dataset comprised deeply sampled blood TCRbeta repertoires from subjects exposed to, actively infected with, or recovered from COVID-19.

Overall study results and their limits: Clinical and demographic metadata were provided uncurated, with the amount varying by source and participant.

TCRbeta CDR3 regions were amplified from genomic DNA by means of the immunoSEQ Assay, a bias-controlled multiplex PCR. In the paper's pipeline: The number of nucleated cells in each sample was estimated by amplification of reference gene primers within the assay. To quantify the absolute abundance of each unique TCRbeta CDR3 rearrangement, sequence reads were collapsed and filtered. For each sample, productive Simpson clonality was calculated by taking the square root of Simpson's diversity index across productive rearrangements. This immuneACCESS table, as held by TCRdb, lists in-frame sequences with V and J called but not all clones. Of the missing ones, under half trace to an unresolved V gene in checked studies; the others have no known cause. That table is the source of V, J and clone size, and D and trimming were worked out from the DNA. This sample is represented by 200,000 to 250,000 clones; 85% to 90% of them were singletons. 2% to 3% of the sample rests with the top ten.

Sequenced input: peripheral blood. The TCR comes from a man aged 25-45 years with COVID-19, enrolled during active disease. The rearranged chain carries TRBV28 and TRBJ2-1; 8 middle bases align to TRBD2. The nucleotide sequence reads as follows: TGTGCCAGCAGCCAATCGTTGACTAGCGCCTACAATGAGCAGTTCTTC. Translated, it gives CASSQSLTSAYNEQFF.